This is a list of T cell receptor beta chains from one sample in a study of control samples from healthy donors and cancer patients. The repertoire was sequenced with immunoSEQ multiplex PCR; TCRdb's copy has only in-frame clones and lacks some. The table includes 97,000 or so clones, about 90% detected once. Sequencing was done on a sample of blood. These TCRs come from a woman between 18 and 29 years old in good health. CDR3s include the opening cysteine and the closing phenylalanine or tryptophan. A D gene is named only where the DNA matches it firmly. Some rows have no size entry. The others give once, few or many, or a class for an expanded clone.

len | j_gene | abundance | d_gene | v_gene | CDR3aa | CDR3nt
11 | TRBJ1-2 | NA | NA | TRBV25-1 | CASSKEGGYTF | TGTGCCAGCAGCAAGGAGGGGGGCTACACCTTC
14 | TRBJ1-2 | NA | NA | TRBV5-1 | CASSLRRRSMAHTF | TGCGCCAGCAGCTTGCGACGCCGTTCGATGGCCCACACCTTC
15 | TRBJ1-2 | NA | NA | TRBV5-6 | CASSLSGWEFYGYTF | TGTGCCAGCAGCTTGTCTGGGTGGGAGTTCTATGGCTACACCTTC
15 | TRBJ2-7 | NA | NA | TRBV25-1 | CASSTNRDNHYEQYF | TGTGCCAGCAGTACAAACCGGGACAACCACTACGAGCAGTACTTC
14 | TRBJ1-2 | once | NA | TRBV10-3 | CAITGSPGDYGYTF | TGTGCCATCACCGGGTCTCCCGGGGACTATGGCTACACCTTC
15 | TRBJ1-2 | NA | NA | TRBV14 | CASSQDRAGSYGYTF | TGTGCCAGCAGCCAAGATCGGGCAGGGAGCTATGGCTACACCTTC
17 | TRBJ2-2 | NA | NA | TRBV11-3 | CASSLISGPPNDGELFF | TGTGCCAGCAGCCTCATTTCAGGGCCCCCTAATGACGGGGAGCTGTTTTTT
17 | TRBJ2-1 | NA | NA | TRBV27 | CASSSLPGSVSYNEQFF | TGTGCCAGCAGTTCTCTGCCGGGGTCGGTCTCCTACAATGAGCAGTTCTTC
17 | TRBJ2-2 | once | TRBD2 | TRBV27 | CASSSPRTRKNTGELFF | TGTGCCAGCAGTTCCCCCCGGACTAGGAAGAACACCGGGGAGCTGTTTTTT
14 | TRBJ1-2 | NA | NA | TRBV5-4 | CASSLEAGDHGYTF | TGTGCCAGCAGCTTGGAGGCAGGGGACCATGGCTACACCTTC
14 | TRBJ2-2 | NA | TRBD1 | TRBV27 | CASRGQGGTGELFF | TGTGCCAGCAGGGGACAGGGGGGAACCGGGGAGCTGTTTTTT
14 | TRBJ2-1 | NA | NA | TRBV7-8 | CASSRTGSKNEQFF | TGTGCCAGCAGCCGGACGGGGTCAAAGAATGAGCAGTTCTTC
14 | TRBJ2-5 | NA | TRBD1 | TRBV11-2 | CASSIDRAQETQYF | TGTGCCAGCAGCATAGACAGGGCGCAAGAGACCCAGTACTTC
13 | TRBJ1-5 | NA | TRBD1 | TRBV15 | CATSAQGKSAQHF | TGTGCCACCAGCGCACAGGGGAAGTCGGCCCAGCATTTT
13 | TRBJ2-7 | NA | NA | TRBV27 | CASSILRSYEQYF | TGTGCCAGCAGTATCCTCCGCTCCTACGAGCAGTACTTC
14 | TRBJ1-2 | NA | TRBD1 | TRBV6-5 | CASSTTGTGGGYTF | TGTGCCAGCAGTACCACCGGGACAGGGGGTGGCTACACCTTC
12 | TRBJ2-2 | NA | NA | TRBV4-2 | CASSLNTGELFF | TGTGCCAGCAGCCTGAACACCGGGGAGCTGTTTTTT
16 | TRBJ2-3 | once | TRBD2 | TRBV11-2 | CASSLGLAGVSDTQYF | TGTGCCAGCAGCTTGGGACTAGCGGGAGTATCAGATACGCAGTATTTT
14 | TRBJ2-3 | NA | NA | TRBV4-2 | CASSQKDGTDTQYF | TGTGCCAGCAGCCAGAAGGACGGCACAGATACGCAGTATTTT
15 | TRBJ1-2 | NA | TRBD1 | TRBV11-3 | CASSFCRTGRDGYTF | TGTGCCAGCAGCTTTTGTAGGACAGGGAGGGATGGCTACACCTTC
16 | TRBJ1-1 | once | NA | TRBV13 | CASSHWGGRGGFEAFF | TGTGCCAGCAGCCATTGGGGAGGCAGGGGTGGATTTGAAGCTTTCTTT
16 | TRBJ1-1 | NA | TRBD1 | TRBV3-1/TRBV3-2 | CASSHLRDRGYTEAFF | TGTGCCAGCAGCCATCTCCGGGACAGGGGATACACTGAAGCTTTCTTT
16 | TRBJ2-1 | NA | NA | TRBV11-2 | CASSLDLALGYNEQFF | TGTGCCAGCAGCTTAGATCTCGCATTAGGCTACAATGAGCAGTTCTTC
14 | TRBJ2-1 | NA | NA | TRBV29-1 | CSVERGASYNEQFF | TGCAGCGTCGAGAGGGGAGCCAGTTACAATGAGCAGTTCTTC
15 | TRBJ2-3 | NA | NA | TRBV4-1 | CASSQTPLVTDTQYF | TGCGCCAGCAGCCAAACCCCCCTAGTAACAGATACGCAGTATTTT
15 | TRBJ1-5 | NA | TRBD1 | TRBV6-1 | CASSEDVRGREPQHF | TGTGCCAGCAGTGAAGATGTCAGGGGGCGTGAGCCCCAGCATTTT